The TCR beta chain under discussion was sequenced for a study of tumor and adjacent non-tumor tissue in lung cancer (dated by TCRdb to 2016 to 2018). Broadly, across the study: By cancer type, the cohort comprised 12 adenocarcinoma patients, 2 squamous cell carcinoma patients and 1 small cell lung cancer patient. Ages among the approximately 15 patients ranged from about 31 to 85 years, there were around ten men and 5 women, and disease was at TNM stage I to III. Sequencing produced approximately 130 million productive TCRbeta reads in total, an average of about 4 million reads per sample. The study compared bulk TCRbeta repertoires between lung tumor tissue and matched distant non-tumor lung tissue from around 16 lung cancer patients. For each patient, one tumor sample and one normal lung sample were taken, giving approximately 29 paired specimens that underwent TCRbeta CDR3 sequencing.

The method behind the library was multiplex PCR. For sequencing, an Illumina HiSeq 2500 was employed. TCRbeta libraries were built by three rounds of nested PCR using primers (Table S4), following protocols modified from ARM-PCR. Before sequencing, PCR products of 200-500 bp were excised from the gel and purified with the QIAquick gel extraction kit. On the study's bioinformatics: Trimmomatic was used to clean the reads, FLASH merged the cleaned reads into complete CDR3 sequences, and MiTCR assigned the sequences to V(D)J germline segments. VDJtools was used to compute clonal diversity as the inverse Simpson's index. In-frame sequences without a premature stop codon were defined as productive reads. The public reads were reanalyzed by TCRdb: fastp trimming at Q25, MiXCR alignment, in-frame beta chains only. Each record represents a unique CDR3 protein, reported with the most common genes and DNA among its rows. The V and J calls and clone size come from TCRdb's table, not from the authors' own analysis. The table for this sample lists 47,000 or so distinct CDR3 sequences; about two thirds of them were counted only once. 30% of the sample rests with the top ten.

About this clonotype itself: This receptor's antigen is unknown. The junction departs from germline at one end; a sequencing error may be responsible.

Bulk unsorted tissue served as the source for RNA extraction, and RNA quality was assessed using a NanoDrop ND-1000 and an Agilent 2100. Distant non-tumor tissue taken more than 3 cm from the tumor edge was used as the normal lung sample. The donors were newly diagnosed lung cancer patients admitted for thoracic surgery in China from August to November 2014 who had not received prior chemotherapy. Patients with previous radiotherapy or chemotherapy, or with another concurrent cancer, were excluded from the study. Pieces of surgical tissue measuring roughly 1-2.2 cm3 were kept in RNAlater solution and held at -80 degrees C until needed. Results and caveats for the whole study, not just this receptor: The top 100 clones made up a significantly larger cumulative share of the repertoire in normal lung than in tumor tissue. Tumor tissue showed significantly greater TCR diversity (inverse Simpson) than normal lung tissue (approximately 400 vs 170, P = 0.0075, Mann-Whitney U test). With only roughly 14 patients in the cohort, the authors noted that larger samples and more detailed clinical data are needed. TCR diversity was significantly higher in younger patients, and higher tumor TCR diversity was associated with shorter overall and disease-free survival. Neither the sequencing platform nor unique molecular identifiers are mentioned in the methods. Peripheral blood was not sequenced, so blood TCRbeta repertoires were not examined in the lung cancer patients of the study.

From cysteine to phenylalanine, the CDR3 is 12 amino acids long. The only DNA kept is the CDR3, 36 bases in frame from the first base. CDR1 and CDR2 (MNHEY, SVGAGI) derive from the germline V gene. What was sequenced was distant non-tumor lung tissue. This clonotype was obtained from a woman in her sixties or seventies with non-small cell lung cancer. The sequence is built from TRBV6-5 and TRBJ1-1; the D gene is possibly TRBD1, with 5 bases matching. The DNA sequence is given as TGTGCCACACGTGCGGTCGGGACTGATGCTTTCTTT. It translates to CATRAVGTDAFF.